This TCR beta chain was profiled in a study of T cells after posttransplantation cyclophosphamide. Study findings and constraints: Later blood repertoires were often dominated by clones from the donor CD8+ memory compartment. Blood and skin or GI T cell repertoires showed limited TRB overlap. Recipient CMV seropositivity and CMV reactivation strongly tracked TRB clonality.

CDR1 is SGHTA and CDR2 is FQGNSA in the germline V gene. V gave up 4 bases and J gave up 2 bases, with 3 bases separating them. The CDR3 length is 11 residues. The related graft donor's blood sample was taken on the day of bone marrow donation. This clone was observed many times. Its antigen is currently unknown. Assay: immunoSEQ multiplex PCR; the TCRdb copy retains only in-frame clones and omits some. Listed here are tens of thousands of clones without any singletons, the top ten holding approximately 6.4%. The sample taken for sequencing was PBMCs. This clonotype was sampled from a woman between 45 and 65 years old in good health and a related stem cell transplant donor. This sequence joins TRBV7-2 and TRBJ2-7; D remains ambiguous. The CDR3 loop reads CASSSAYEQYF. Here the CDR3 DNA reads TGTGCCAGCAGCTCAGCCTACGAGCAGTACTTC.